These 15 T cell receptor beta chains originate from one sample sequenced in a study of graft-versus-host responses after intestinal transplantation. These receptors lack a known antigen. Sequencing used immunoSEQ multiplex PCR; TCRdb keeps in-frame clones, though not all of them. The sample lists approximately 90,000 clones, approximately 90% occurring once. This material consisted of unstimulated CD8+ T cells sorted from spleen or lymph node cells, taken before intestinal transplant. The origin of the receptors is a human donor who received an intestinal transplant.

This clone was seen a few times. This chain uses TRBV11-2 with TRBJ2-3; 14 nucleotides align to TRBD2. CDR3 length: 17 residues. Germline V CDR1 and CDR2: SGHAT, FQNNGV. V dropped 5 bases and J dropped 0; count of bases not matched to a gene: 4. CDR3 loop: CASSRTSGRTSTDTQYF. CDR3 sequence (DNA): TGTGCCAGCAGCCGGACTAGCGGGAGGACTAGCACAGATACGCAGTATTTT.

The chain carries TRBV7-6 and TRBJ2-3; D is perhaps TRBD1 or TRBD2 (5 bases each). The CDR3 spans 14 residues. Germline V gene data show CDR1 as SGHVS and CDR2 as FNYEAQ. Trimming stripped 5 bases from V and 5 bases from J, with 14 bases between. The CDR3 sequence: CASSDRDGEDTQYF. As DNA, the CDR3 is TGTGCCAGCAGCGACCGGGACGGGGAAGATACGCAGTATTTT.

CDR3 coding DNA: TGTGCCAGCAGTTTCCTTACCCAGACGAATCCGGGACAGGTGGAGTCCAATAGCAATCAGCCCCAGCATTTT. This codes for CASSFLTQTNPGQVESNSNQPQHF. J is TRBJ1-5 and V is TRBV28; 8 nucleotides align to TRBD1. The CDR3 totals 24 residues. Germline V CDR1 and CDR2: MDHEN, SYDVKM. The V segment lost 3 bases and the J segment 0 bases; nucleotides outside the gene matches: 28. Filled out from reference TRBV28 and TRBJ1-5, the complete variable domain reads DVKVTQSSRYLVKRTGEKVFLECVQDMDHENMFWYRQDPGLGLRLIYFSYDVKMKEKGDIPEGYSVSREKKERFSLILESASTNQTSMYLCASSFLTQTNPGQVESNSNQPQHFGDGTRLSIL.

The genes are TRBV25-1 and TRBJ2-1; the match to TRBD2 covers 15 bases. CDR1 is MGHDK and CDR2 is SYGVNS in the germline V gene. This CDR3 region has 14 residues. V shed 5 bases and J 14 bases; nucleotides not matched to a gene: 7. The CDR3 DNA is TGTGCCAGCAGTAAAGGACTAGCGGGAGGGGAGAAGTTCTTC. Translating gives CASSKGLAGGEKFF.

As for this clone: One junction end does not reproduce the germline sequence, and a read error may be involved. V usage is TRBV5-1 and J usage is TRBJ1-1; TRBD1 matches 8 bases. Germline CDR1 reads SGHRS; CDR2 reads YFSETQ. CDR3 size: 11 residues. DNA for the CDR3: TGTGCCAGCAGCTTGGGACAGGCCGCTTTCTTT. Translating gives CASSLGQAAFF.

The chain employs TRBV19 and TRBJ2-1; either TRBD1 or TRBD2 may fit D (5 bases each). This CDR3 region has 11 residues. CDR1 and CDR2 (germline): LNHDA, SQIVND (reference sequence). V was shortened by 4 bases and J by 10 bases, with 8 bases between the two germline ends. This chain's CDR3 is CASSTGPEQFF. CDR3 DNA sequence: TGTGCCAGTAGTACGGGACCAGAGCAGTTCTTC.

The chain combines TRBV10-3 with TRBJ1-2; 7 nucleotides agree with TRBD1. The germline V gene has CDR1 ENHRY and CDR2 SYGVKD. V lost 6 bases to trimming and J lost 5 bases; unmatched junction nucleotides: 15. CDR3 length: 16 residues. This chain's CDR3 is CAISHLGRGFRYGYTF. The CDR3 bases are TGTGCCATCAGCCACCTGGGCAGGGGGTTTCGGTATGGCTACACCTTC.

The chain has TRBV12-1 and TRBJ2-7; TRBD1, the D gene given by the table, was not confirmed from the DNA. TRBV12-1 is shown as a pseudogene. The CDR3 is made up of 17 amino acids. CDR3: CASSFWLQGPGTYEQYF. DNA for the CDR3: TGTGCCAGCAGCTTTTGGTTACAGGGGCCGGGGACCTACGAGCAGTACTTC.

V usage is TRBV6-1 and J usage is TRBJ1-5, with 9 bases identical to TRBD1. CDR3 length equals 14 residues. Trimming at V came to 5 bases and at J to 5 bases, leaving 4 bases not matched to a gene. In germline, CDR1 is MNHNS, CDR2 SASEGT. The CDR3 here is CASSSGTGYQPQHF. The CDR3 coding sequence is TGTGCCAGCAGTTCCGGGACAGGGTATCAGCCCCAGCATTTT.

The rearrangement joins TRBV27 to TRBJ2-2, with 9 bases aligning to TRBD2. J lost 6 bases, V lost 2 bases, and 1 base had no gene match. The germline gives CDR1 MNHEY, CDR2 SMNVEV (reference sequence). This CDR3 contains 14 residues. The CDR3 region has the DNA TGTGCCAGCAGTTTAGGACTAGCGTCCGGGGAGCTGTTTTTT. Translation gives CASSLGLASGELFF.

The J gene is TRBJ1-2, the V gene TRBV6-5; D is perhaps TRBD1 (5 bases). CDR1 MNHEY and CDR2 SVGAGI come from the germline V gene. The CDR3 is 15 amino acids. Trimming shortened V by 0 bases and J by 0 bases, and 8 bases separated the two germline ends. CDR3 region: CASSYSGTSNYGYTF. CDR3 bases: TGTGCCAGCAGTTACTCAGGGACCTCTAACTATGGCTACACCTTC.

This sequence joins TRBV27 and TRBJ1-2; D is perhaps TRBD1 (5 bases). With 6 bases removed from V and 2 bases from J, the gap between germline ends came to 16 bases. This CDR3 spans 15 amino acids. Germline V CDR1 and CDR2: MNHEY, SMNVEV (reference sequence). This chain's CDR3 is CASRPLGGRNYGYTF. The CDR3 DNA follows: TGTGCCAGCAGACCCCTTGGGGGACGCAACTATGGCTACACCTTC.

V and J are TRBV4-1 and TRBJ2-7; D tentatively reads TRBD1 or TRBD2 (5 bases each). The V gene's germline CDR1 is MGHRA and CDR2 YSYEKL. Trimming cost V 4 bases and J 3 bases, with 10 bases left between them. The CDR3 consists of 13 residues. Written as DNA, the CDR3 is TGCGCCAGCAGCCCAGCGGACATCTACGAGCAGTACTTC. This codes for CASSPADIYEQYF.

The chain employs TRBV4-1 and TRBJ1-2; D is uncertain. CDR1 MGHRA and CDR2 YSYEKL come from the germline V gene. V lost 4 bases, J lost 2 bases, and 14 bases lay in between. This CDR3 is built from 15 residues. CDR3 sequence (DNA): TGCGCCAGCAGCCTAGGATTTTCGGCGAACTATGGCTACACCTTC. Residues: CASSLGFSANYGYTF.

The chain links TRBV30 to TRBJ2-4; D tentatively reads TRBD1 or TRBD2 (6 bases each). CDR1 and CDR2 from the germline V gene are GTSNPN and SVGIG (reference sequence). The CDR3 is 15 residues long. The V and J ends lost 2 bases and 1 base respectively, with 12 bases between them. DNA for the CDR3: TGTGCCTGGAGTTCGGGGGCCGAGGCCAAAAACATTCAGTACTTC. As protein: CAWSSGAEAKNIQYF.